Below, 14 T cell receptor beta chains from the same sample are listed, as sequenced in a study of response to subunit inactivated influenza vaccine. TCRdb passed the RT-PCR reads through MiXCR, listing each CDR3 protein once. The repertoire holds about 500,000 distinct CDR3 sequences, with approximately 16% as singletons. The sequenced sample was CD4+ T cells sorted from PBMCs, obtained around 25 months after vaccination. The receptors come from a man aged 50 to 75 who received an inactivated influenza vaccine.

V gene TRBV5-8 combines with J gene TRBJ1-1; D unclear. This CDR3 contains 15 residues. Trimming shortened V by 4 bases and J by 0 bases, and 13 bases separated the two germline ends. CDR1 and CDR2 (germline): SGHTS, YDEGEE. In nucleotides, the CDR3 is TGTGCCAGCAGCGGCCGTAGCCTCATGAACACTGAAGCTTTCTTT. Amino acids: CASSGRSLMNTEAFF.

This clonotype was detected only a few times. CDR3 protein: CASTLLPRDVATNEKLFF. In DNA, the CDR3 is TGTGCCAGCACCTTATTGCCCCGGGACGTTGCAACTAATGAAAAACTGTTTTTT. The chain links TRBV12-3 or TRBV12-4 to TRBJ1-4; the D gene is possibly TRBD1 (5 bases). The CDR3 totals 18 residues. Trimming cost V 7 bases and J 0 bases, with 21 bases left between them.

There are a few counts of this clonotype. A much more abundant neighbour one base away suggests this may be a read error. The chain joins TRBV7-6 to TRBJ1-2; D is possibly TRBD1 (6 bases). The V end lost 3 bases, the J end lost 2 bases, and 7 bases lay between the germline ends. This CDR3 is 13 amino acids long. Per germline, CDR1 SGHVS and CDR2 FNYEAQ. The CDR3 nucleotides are TGTGCCAGCAGCTTCGACAGGAACTATGGCTACACCTTC. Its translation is CASSFDRNYGYTF.

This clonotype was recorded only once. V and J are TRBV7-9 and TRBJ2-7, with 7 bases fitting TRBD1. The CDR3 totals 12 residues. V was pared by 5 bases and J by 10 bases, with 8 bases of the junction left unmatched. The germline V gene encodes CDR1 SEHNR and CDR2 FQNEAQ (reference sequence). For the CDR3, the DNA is TGTGCCAGCAGCCAAGGGGGCACATTACAGTACTTC. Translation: CASSQGGTLQYF.

DNA for the CDR3: TGTGCCAGCAGCAAGGAGGGCCGGGTGAACGAGCAGTACTTC. This encodes CASSKEGRVNEQYF. The chain uses TRBV27 and TRBJ2-7, with D tentatively TRBD2 (6 bases). Trimming took off 6 bases at V and 5 bases at J, with 17 bases between the two ends. Germline loops: CDR1 MNHEY, CDR2 SMNVEV (reference sequence). This CDR3 spans 14 amino acids.

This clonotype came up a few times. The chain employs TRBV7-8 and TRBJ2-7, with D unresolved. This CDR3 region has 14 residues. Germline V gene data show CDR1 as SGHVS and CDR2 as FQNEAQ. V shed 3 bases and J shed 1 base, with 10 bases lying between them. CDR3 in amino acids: CASSFSPTSYEQYF. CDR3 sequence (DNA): TGTGCCAGCAGCTTCTCTCCTACTTCCTACGAGCAGTACTTC. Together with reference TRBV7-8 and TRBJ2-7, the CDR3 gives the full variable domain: GAGVSQSPRYKVAKRGQDVALRCDPISGHVSLFWYQQALGQGPEFLTYFQNEAQLDKSGLPSDRFFAERPEGSVSTLKIQRTQQEDSAVYLCASSFSPTSYEQYFGPGTRLTVT.

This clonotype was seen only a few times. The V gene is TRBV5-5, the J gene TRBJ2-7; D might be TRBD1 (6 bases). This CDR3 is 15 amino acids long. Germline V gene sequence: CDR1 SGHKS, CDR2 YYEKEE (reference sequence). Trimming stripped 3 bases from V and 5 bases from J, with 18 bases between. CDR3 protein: CASSSKTGWRDEQYF. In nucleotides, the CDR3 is TGTGCCAGCAGCTCAAAAACAGGGTGGCGGGACGAGCAGTACTTC.

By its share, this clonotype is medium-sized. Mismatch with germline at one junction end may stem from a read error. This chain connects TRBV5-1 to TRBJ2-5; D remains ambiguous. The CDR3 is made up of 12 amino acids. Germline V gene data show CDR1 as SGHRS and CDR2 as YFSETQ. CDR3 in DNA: TGTGCCAGCAGCTCCTACCAAGAGACCCAGTACTTC. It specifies CASSSYQETQYF.

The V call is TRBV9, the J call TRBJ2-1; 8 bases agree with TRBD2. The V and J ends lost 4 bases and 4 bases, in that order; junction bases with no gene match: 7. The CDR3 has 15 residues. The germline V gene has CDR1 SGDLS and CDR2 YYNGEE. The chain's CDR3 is CASSKLAASYNEQFF. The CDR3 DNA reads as TGTGCCAGCAGCAAACTAGCGGCTTCTTACAATGAGCAGTTCTTC. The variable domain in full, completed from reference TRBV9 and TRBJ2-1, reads DSGVTQTPKHLITATGQRVTLRCSPRSGDLSVYWYQQSLDQGLQFLIQYYNGEERAKGNILERFSAQQFPDLHSELNLSSLELGDSALYFCASSKLAASYNEQFFGPGTRLTVL.

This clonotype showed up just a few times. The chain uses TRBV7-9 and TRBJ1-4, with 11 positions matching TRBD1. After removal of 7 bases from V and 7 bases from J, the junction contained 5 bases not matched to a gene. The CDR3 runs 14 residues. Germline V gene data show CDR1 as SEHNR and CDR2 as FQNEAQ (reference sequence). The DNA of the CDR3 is TGTGCCAGCACCTACGGACAGGGGGCTGAAAAACTGTTTTTT. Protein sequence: CASTYGQGAEKLFF. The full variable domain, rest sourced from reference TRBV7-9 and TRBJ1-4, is DTGVSQNPRHKITKRGQNVTFRCDPISEHNRLYWYRQTLGQGPEFLTYFQNEAQLEKSRLLSDRFSAERPKGSFSTLEIQRTEQGDSAMYLCASTYGQGAEKLFFGSGTQLSVL.

CDR3 loop: CASSQDIPLAQGPRREQYF. The CDR3 DNA sequence: TGTGCCAGCAGCCAAGATATCCCCCTGGCGCAGGGGCCCCGTCGGGAGCAGTACTTC. The chain employs TRBV3-1 and TRBJ2-7; tentatively, D is TRBD1 (6 bases). This CDR3 has 19 residues. V was trimmed by 0 bases and J by 7 bases, leaving 28 bases between them. Germline CDR1 reads LGHDT; CDR2 reads YNNKEL (reference sequence).

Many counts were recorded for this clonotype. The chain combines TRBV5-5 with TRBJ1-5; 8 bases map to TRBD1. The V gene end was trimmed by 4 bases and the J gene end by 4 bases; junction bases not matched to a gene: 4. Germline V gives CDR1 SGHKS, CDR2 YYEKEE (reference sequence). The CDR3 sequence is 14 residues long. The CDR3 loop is CASSRGQDNQPQHF. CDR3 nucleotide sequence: TGTGCCAGCAGCAGGGGACAGGATAATCAGCCCCAGCATTTT.

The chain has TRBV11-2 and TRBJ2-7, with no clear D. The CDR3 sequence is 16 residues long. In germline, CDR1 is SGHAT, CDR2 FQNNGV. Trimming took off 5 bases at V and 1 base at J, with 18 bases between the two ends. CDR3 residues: CASSHLDQHGSYEQYF. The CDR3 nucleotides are TGTGCCAGCAGCCACCTGGATCAGCATGGGTCCTACGAGCAGTACTTC.

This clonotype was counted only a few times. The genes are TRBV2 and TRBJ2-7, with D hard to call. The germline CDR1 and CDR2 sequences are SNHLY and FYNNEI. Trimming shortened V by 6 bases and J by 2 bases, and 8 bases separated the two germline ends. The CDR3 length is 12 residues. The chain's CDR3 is CASRGFTYEQYF. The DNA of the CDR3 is TGTGCCAGCAGGGGTTTCACCTACGAGCAGTACTTC.